The next 8 T cell receptor beta chains were all read from a single sample in a study of shared clonotypes between healthy human individuals. TCRdb keeps only in-frame clones here, not all; method: immunoSEQ multiplex PCR. The repertoire has a few million clones, approximately 95% of them found once; the top ten carry 0.3% to 0.4%. Material: naive CD4+ T cells from PBMCs. Sample subset: CD45RA+ positively selected. The source is a man between 18 and 29 years old in good health. Some clones in this sample may be carry-over from other donors' samples.

J is TRBJ1-5 and V is TRBV9; possible D gene TRBD1, 5 bases. Germline V lookup: CDR1 SGDLS, CDR2 YYNGEE. Trimming took off 0 bases at V and 0 bases at J, with 7 bases between the two ends. The CDR3 has 15 residues. This CDR3 is CASSVEGRSNQPQHF. CDR3 nucleotide sequence: TGTGCCAGCAGCGTAGAGGGACGTAGCAATCAGCCCCAGCATTTT. Variable domain in full (rest from reference TRBV9 and TRBJ1-5): DSGVTQTPKHLITATGQRVTLRCSPRSGDLSVYWYQQSLDQGLQFLIQYYNGEERAKGNILERFSAQQFPDLHSELNLSSLELGDSALYFCASSVEGRSNQPQHFGDGTRLSIL.

This clone was seen more than once but under ten times. The same CDR3 is also encoded by other DNA sequences in this sample. The chain links TRBV10-3 to TRBJ1-5; no reliable D call. The CDR3 consists of 12 residues. Looked up from germline, CDR1 is ENHRY and CDR2 is SYGVKD. Trimming took off 5 bases at V and 5 bases at J, with 7 bases between the two ends. The DNA of the CDR3 is TGTGCCATCAGTTCCGGGGATCAGCCCCAGCATTTT. Its protein product is CAISSGDQPQHF.

This clone has only one observation. The J gene is TRBJ1-5, the V gene TRBV6-1, with D uncertain. Germline CDR1 MNHNS, CDR2 SASEGT. V lost 5 bases and J lost 11, with 13 bases in between. The length of the CDR3 is 12 residues. The CDR3 reads CASSLRAGAQHF. The CDR3 DNA sequence: TGTGCCAGCAGTTTAAGGGCCGGGGCCCAGCATTTT.

This clone was counted a single time. V and J are TRBV28 and TRBJ2-1, with D unclear. V was trimmed by 3 bases and J by 5 bases, leaving 8 bases between them. In germline, CDR1 is MDHEN, CDR2 SYDVKM. CDR3 length: 13 residues. In DNA, the CDR3 is TGTGCCAGCAGTTTCCCCAACGACAATGAGCAGTTCTTC. Its protein is CASSFPNDNEQFF. Drawing the rest from reference TRBV28 and TRBJ2-1, the complete variable domain is DVKVTQSSRYLVKRTGEKVFLECVQDMDHENMFWYRQDPGLGLRLIYFSYDVKMKEKGDIPEGYSVSREKKERFSLILESASTNQTSMYLCASSFPNDNEQFFGPGTRLTVL.

This chain joins TRBV28 and TRBJ1-1, with D unclear. The CDR3 spans 14 residues. Trimming removed 5 bases from V and 0 bases from J, with 10 bases in between. Germline CDR1 MDHEN, CDR2 SYDVKM. CDR3 loop: CASSPGDMNTEAFF. The CDR3 DNA follows: TGTGCCAGCAGTCCCGGAGACATGAACACTGAAGCTTTCTTT.

The J gene is TRBJ2-7, the V gene TRBV5-1, with a weak D call TRBD2 (7 bases). This CDR3 has 13 residues. The V gene lost 5 bases and the J gene lost 4 bases, with 13 bases spanning the gap. Germline CDR1 and CDR2: SGHRS and YFSETQ. The CDR3 nucleotides read TGCGCCAGCAGAGCGGGACAAGGGTACGAGCAGTACTTC. Translated: CASRAGQGYEQYF.

The V gene is TRBV5-1, the J gene TRBJ2-3; 8 nucleotides align to TRBD2. The CDR3 loop spans 15 amino acids. The J segment lost 4 bases and the V segment lost 5 bases, leaving 9 bases of the junction unmatched. Germline assignment: CDR1 SGHRS and CDR2 YFSETQ. CDR3 amino acids: CASRPPGTSADTQYF. The CDR3 bases are TGCGCCAGCAGACCTCCCGGGACTAGTGCAGATACGCAGTATTTT.

The chain combines TRBV29-1 with TRBJ1-3; 7 bases align to TRBD1. CDR1 SQVTM and CDR2 ANQGSEA come from the germline V gene. This CDR3 region has 15 residues. The V and J ends lost 5 bases and 2 bases, in that order; junction bases with no gene match: 9. CDR3 in DNA: TGCAGCGTTTCCGCTTCAGGGGGTCCTGGAAACACCATATATTTT. Translation: CSVSASGGPGNTIYF.